The present entry profiles one T cell receptor (beta chain) with its context. What it binds is not known. The data were taken from a study of Ad26.COV2.S vaccination and SARS-CoV-2 variants. Overall study context: The authors gave Ad26.COV2.S intramuscularly, either once or twice 56 days apart.

Sequencing used immunoSEQ multiplex PCR; TCRdb keeps in-frame clones, though not all of them. The data show hundreds of thousands of clones, 80% to 95% seen once. CDR3 length equals 17 residues. The junction had 14 bases not matched to a gene; V was cut back by 2 bases and J by 4 bases. Germline V CDR1 and CDR2: LNHDA, SQIVND (reference sequence). Study-wide points: Assessments of TCR breadth and depth may have underestimated the total T cell responses. The study found similar non-spike TCR breadth in vaccine and placebo recipients.

The treatment was: some 20 received Ad26.COV2.S at low or high dose, single or two shots; roughly five received placebo; per-sample allocation not given. Each sample was drawn 63 days after the first injection (of vaccine or placebo). The source is a person aged 18-65 years who received the Ad26.COV2.S COVID-19 vaccine or a placebo. This chain links TRBV19 with TRBJ2-7; 7 nucleotides line up with TRBD1. This material consisted of peripheral blood, taken in a trial of Ad26.COV2.S vaccine versus placebo. The CDR3 coding sequence is TGTGCCAGTAGTATAACCGCCGGGACAGCGGTGGATTACGAGCAGTACTTC. Protein sequence: CASSITAGTAVDYEQYF.